The sequence of this TCR beta chain was determined in a study of human T cells and chemical hapten exposure. The table lists this clonotype with a few counts. This sample's time point: pre-sensitization, week 0. Treatment meaning: therapeutic diphenylcyclopropenone sensitization with weekly scalp DPC. TCRdb reprocessed the RACE reads via MiXCR and lists one record per CDR3 protein. The data show 300,000 to 450,000 distinct CDR3 sequences, 4.5% to 7% seen once. V gave up 6 bases and J gave up 2 bases, with 11 bases separating them. CDR1 and CDR2 (germline): SGHRS, YFSETQ. The CDR3 is 13 amino acids. The sample in question was whole blood, obtained in connection with sensitization to the hapten diphenylcyclopropenone (DPC). The sequence derives from a woman between 18 and 29 years old with alopecia areata. Some clones in this sample may be carry-over from other donors' samples. V gene TRBV5-1 combines with J gene TRBJ2-5; D unresolved. CDR3 amino acids: CASTYQLQETQYF. The CDR3 DNA sequence: TGCGCCAGCACCTATCAGTTACAAGAGACCCAGTACTTC.